The clone carrying this T cell receptor beta chain was recorded a few times. Its antigen is unidentified. Unique molecular identifiers were affixed to discrete cDNA molecules within the library. How the authors handled the data: Sample TCR totals centred on a median of approximately 95,000, ranging roughly 23,224 to 700,000. TCRdb used MiXCR to reprocess the RACE reads, holding one entry per CDR3 protein. TCRdb's processing, not the authors' own work, is the source of the V and J calls. The sample includes 130,000 or so distinct CDR3 sequences, 9% to 10% of them seen just once. Germline V gene lookup returns CDR1 SGHVS and CDR2 FNYEAQ. Losses at the gene ends were 5 bases for V and 1 base for J; bases not matched to a gene: 12. The CDR3 covers 18 residues. Time point here: healthy volunteer bleed at 2 weeks. The authors' total RNA extraction used unfractionated whole blood. This specimen comes from a study of human T cells and chemical hapten exposure. Study as a whole: Minor volume differences among pooled libraries chiefly drove per-sample TCR yield variation. Study-wide points: There was no change with DPC sensitization in TCRs above 1 in 1000 frequency.

Material for sequencing was whole blood. This TCR derives from a male donor in good health. Some clones in this sample may be carry-over from other donors' samples. The chain joins TRBV7-6 to TRBJ2-3, with 10 bases fitting TRBD1. CDR3 amino acids: CASSPGTGVSVGTDTQYF. The CDR3, as DNA: TGTGCCAGCAGCCCCGGGACAGGGGTATCAGTTGGCACAGATACGCAGTATTTT. Based on the CDR3 plus reference TRBV7-6 and TRBJ2-3, the full variable domain is GAGVSQSPRYKVTKRGQDVALRCDPISGHVSLYWYRQALGQGPEFLTYFNYEAQQDKSGLPNDRFSAERPEGSISTLTIQRTEQRDSAMYRCASSPGTGVSVGTDTQYFGPGTRLTVL.